Listed below are T cell receptor beta chains from one sample, sequenced in a study of blood T cell repertoires in COVID-19. Assay: immunoSEQ multiplex PCR; the TCRdb copy retains only in-frame clones and omits some. The table lists 100,000 to 120,000 clones, roughly 84% of them singletons. The sequencing sample was made of peripheral blood. These receptors originate from a man aged 35 to 55 with acute or convalescent COVID-19. The CDR3 runs from the conserved cysteine through the conserved F or W. A D gene is named only where the DNA matches it firmly. For some rows the clone size is stated as once, few or many, or as a class when expanded; others skip it.

v_call	j_call	clone_size	d_call	cdr3_aa	cdr3_nt
TRBV3-1/TRBV3-2	TRBJ2-7	NA	NA	CASSPYTGTKTYEQYF	TGTGCCAGCAGCCCATATACCGGGACAAAAACCTACGAGCAGTACTTC
TRBV5-1	TRBJ1-2	NA	TRBD1	CASSRDSANYGYTF	TGCGCCAGCAGCCGGGACAGCGCAAACTATGGCTACACCTTC
TRBV4-1	TRBJ2-6	few	TRBD1	CASSQLQGQGVSGANVLTF	TGCGCCAGCAGCCAATTGCAGGGACAGGGGGTATCTGGGGCCAACGTCCTGACTTTC
TRBV3-1/TRBV3-2	TRBJ2-1	NA	NA	CASSESPGEQFF	TGTGCCAGCAGCGAGAGCCCGGGTGAGCAGTTCTTC
TRBV6-4	TRBJ2-2	NA	TRBD1	CASSGQDTGELFF	TGTGCCAGCTCGGGACAGGACACCGGGGAGCTGTTTTTT
TRBV6-5	TRBJ2-7	NA	NA	CASMAGYEQYF	TGTGCCAGCATGGCGGGCTACGAGCAGTACTTC
TRBV7-3	TRBJ2-1	NA	NA	CASSLQPDSLGFF	TGTGCCAGCAGCTTACAGCCGGACAGCCTAGGGTTCTTC
TRBV20-1	TRBJ2-7	NA	NA	CSASTGQISYEQYF	TGCAGTGCTAGTACAGGACAGATCTCCTACGAGCAGTACTTC
TRBV6-2/TRBV6-3	TRBJ1-6	NA	NA	CASSPLRGTGSPLHF	TGTGCCAGCAGCCCCCTCCGGGGGACTGGTTCACCCCTCCACTTT
TRBV5-1	TRBJ1-6	NA	TRBD1	CASSPRTGGAFSPLHF	TGCGCCAGCAGCCCAAGGACAGGGGGCGCGTTTTCACCCCTCCACTTT
TRBV24-1	TRBJ2-5	NA	NA	CATSDLPGSPKETQYF	TGTGCCACCAGTGATTTGCCGGGATCGCCAAAAGAGACCCAGTACTTC
TRBV7-2	TRBJ2-2	once	TRBD2	CASSLGLAGRKGSTGELFF	TGTGCCAGCAGCCTAGGACTAGCGGGGAGAAAAGGTAGCACCGGGGAGCTGTTTTTT
TRBV23-1	TRBJ2-7	NA	NA	CASSQSDFFQDSTPSYEQYF	TGCGCCAGCAGTCAATCAGATTTCTTCCAGGACAGTACCCCCTCCTACGAGCAGTACTTC
TRBV3-1/TRBV3-2	TRBJ2-7	few	NA	CASSHEGAYEQYF	TGTGCCAGCAGCCACGAAGGGGCATACGAGCAGTACTTC
TRBV5-4	TRBJ2-3	NA	TRBD1	CASSVGQDSTDTQYF	TGTGCCAGCAGCGTGGGACAGGACAGCACAGATACGCAGTATTTT
TRBV7-9	TRBJ2-3	NA	NA	CASSPGESDTQYF	TGTGCCAGCAGCCCAGGGGAATCAGATACGCAGTATTTT
TRBV3-1/TRBV3-2	TRBJ2-1	NA	TRBD1	CASSQLGQGDYNEQFF	TGTGCCAGCAGCCAACTCGGACAGGGGGACTACAATGAGCAGTTCTTC
TRBV5-1	TRBJ2-5	once	TRBD2	CASSAGSRGGRETQYF	TGCGCCAGCAGCGCCGGATCCCGGGGGGGCCGGGAGACCCAGTACTTC
TRBV30	TRBJ2-7	NA	NA	CAWRAGGLGSYEQYF	TGTGCCTGGAGAGCTGGGGGCTTGGGCTCCTACGAGCAGTACTTC
TRBV4-1	TRBJ1-4	once	NA	CASSSHQGEKLFF	TGCGCCAGCAGCTCGCACCAGGGGGAAAAACTGTTTTTT
TRBV4-3	TRBJ1-6	NA	NA	CASSQGGTYNSPLHF	TGCGCCAGCAGCCAAGGAGGGACTTATAATTCACCCCTCCACTTT
TRBV5-1	TRBJ2-3	once	NA	CASSSRLTGDTQYF	TGCGCCAGCAGCTCGCGGCTGACAGGAGATACGCAGTATTTT
TRBV30	TRBJ2-1	NA	TRBD2	CAWSQGRGGFEQFF	TGTGCCTGGAGTCAAGGGCGGGGGGGCTTTGAGCAGTTCTTC
TRBV7-2	TRBJ2-5	NA	TRBD1	CASSYRRDRQETQYF	TGTGCCAGCAGCTACCGCCGGGACAGACAAGAGACCCAGTACTTC
TRBV30	TRBJ1-6	NA	NA	CAWKGVLYSPLHF	TGTGCCTGGAAGGGAGTGCTCTATTCACCCCTCCACTTT
TRBV3-1/TRBV3-2	TRBJ1-2	NA	NA	CASSQDVGHQRDGYGYTF	TGTGCCAGCAGCCAAGATGTGGGACATCAACGGGACGGCTATGGCTACACCTTC
TRBV12-3/TRBV12-4	TRBJ1-5	NA	NA	CASSSTGVQPQHF	TGTGCCAGCAGTTCGACGGGAGTTCAGCCCCAGCATTTT
TRBV18	TRBJ1-2	NA	TRBD1	CASSGGQTYGYTF	TGTGCCAGCTCGGGGGGACAGACTTATGGCTACACCTTC
TRBV30	TRBJ1-2	NA	NA	CAWRSGATTGYTF	TGTGCCTGGAGGAGCGGCGCAACAACGGGCTACACCTTC
TRBV18	TRBJ2-2	NA	NA	CASSPPSSAGELFF	TGTGCCAGCTCACCACCGTCTAGCGCCGGGGAGCTGTTTTTT
TRBV29-1	TRBJ1-1	NA	NA	CSVMRVTEAFF	TGCAGCGTAATGAGGGTCACTGAAGCTTTCTTT
TRBV5-1	TRBJ2-7	NA	TRBD2	CASSLTSGGYEQYF	TGCGCCAGCAGCTTGACTAGCGGGGGGTACGAGCAGTACTTC
TRBV9	TRBJ2-3	NA	NA	CASSVSPDTQYF	TGTGCCAGCAGCGTCTCTCCGGATACGCAGTATTTT
TRBV5-1	TRBJ2-3	NA	TRBD2	CASSFPTTSGVATDTQYF	TGCGCCAGCAGCTTCCCAACCACTAGCGGGGTTGCTACAGATACGCAGTATTTT
TRBV5-1	TRBJ2-1	NA	TRBD2	CASSFTAGGPYNEQFF	TGCGCCAGCAGCTTCACAGCGGGGGGGCCGTACAATGAGCAGTTCTTC
TRBV6-1	TRBJ2-7	NA	TRBD2	CASSDLPGLAGAAYYEQYF	TGTGCCAGCAGTGACTTGCCGGGACTAGCGGGGGCCGCCTACTACGAGCAGTACTTC
TRBV4-3	TRBJ1-1	few	TRBD1	CASSQDQAGGSGTEAFF	TGCGCCAGCAGCCAAGATCAGGCAGGGGGAAGTGGCACTGAAGCTTTCTTT
TRBV6-1	TRBJ2-7	once	TRBD1	CASIGQGGYEQYF	TGTGCCAGCATTGGACAGGGTGGTTACGAGCAGTACTTC
TRBV5-5	TRBJ1-1	NA	TRBD1	CASSWRTGHTEAFF	TGTGCCAGCAGCTGGAGGACAGGGCACACTGAAGCTTTCTTT
TRBV9	TRBJ1-1	few	TRBD1	CASTSGTGFLNTEAFF	TGTGCCAGCACCTCCGGGACAGGGTTTCTCAACACTGAAGCTTTCTTT
TRBV7-9	TRBJ1-3	NA	TRBD1	CASSPPITGDGNTIYF	TGTGCCAGCAGCCCACCTATAACAGGGGACGGAAACACCATATATTTT
TRBV27	TRBJ1-4	NA	TRBD1	CASSRDRGREKLFF	TGTGCCAGCAGTAGGGACAGGGGACGAGAAAAACTGTTTTTT
TRBV2	TRBJ2-7	many	NA	CASAITGSGEQYF	TGTGCCAGTGCAATTACAGGGTCGGGCGAGCAGTACTTC
TRBV25-1	TRBJ2-5	NA	NA	CASSEWVGDQETQYF	TGTGCCAGCAGTGAATGGGTAGGGGACCAAGAGACCCAGTACTTC
TRBV3-1/TRBV3-2	TRBJ1-2	NA	NA	CASSQDWGGENYGYTF	TGTGCCAGCAGCCAAGATTGGGGGGGAGAGAACTATGGCTACACCTTC
TRBV3-1/TRBV3-2	TRBJ2-7	NA	TRBD2	CASRSTSGGNYEQYF	TGTGCCAGCAGGTCCACTAGCGGGGGAAACTACGAGCAGTACTTC
TRBV5-4	TRBJ2-3	NA	NA	CASSFTGTADTQYF	TGTGCCAGCAGCTTTACCGGTACCGCAGATACGCAGTATTTT
TRBV20-1	TRBJ2-1	NA	NA	CSASSDEQFF	TGCAGTGCTAGTTCCGATGAGCAGTTCTTC
TRBV6-2/TRBV6-3	TRBJ1-3	NA	NA	CASSRSVLLVASNTIYF	TGTGCCAGCAGTCGGTCGGTCCTTCTTGTCGCGTCAAACACCATATATTTT
TRBV6-2/TRBV6-3	TRBJ2-7	NA	NA	CASSYFRYPPSYEQYF	TGTGCCAGCAGTTACTTTAGATATCCCCCATCCTACGAGCAGTACTTC
TRBV3-1/TRBV3-2	TRBJ2-7	once	NA	CASRPMASASYEQYF	TGTGCCAGCAGACCTATGGCTAGCGCCTCCTACGAGCAGTACTTC
TRBV27	TRBJ1-5	NA	TRBD1	CASSLYARQGVNQPQHF	TGTGCCAGCAGTTTATATGCGCGGCAGGGGGTCAATCAGCCCCAGCATTTT
TRBV6-1	TRBJ1-4	once	NA	CASSEAQVATNEKLFF	TGTGCCAGCAGTGAAGCCCAGGTTGCAACTAATGAAAAACTGTTTTTT
TRBV2	TRBJ1-2	NA	NA	CASTQEHYGSGGYTF	TGTGCCAGCACACAGGAACATTACGGGAGTGGTGGCTACACCTTC
TRBV15	TRBJ2-1	once	TRBD2	CATSRPPGLAGGSIYNEQFF	TGTGCCACCAGCAGACCGCCGGGACTAGCGGGGGGCTCCATCTACAATGAGCAGTTCTTC
TRBV25-1	TRBJ1-1	NA	NA	CASRTGTEAFF	TGTGCCAGCAGGACAGGAACTGAAGCTTTCTTT
TRBV4-2	TRBJ2-5	once	TRBD2	CASSLSKTSGQETQYF	TGTGCCAGCAGCCTATCAAAGACTAGCGGCCAAGAGACCCAGTACTTC
TRBV5-5	TRBJ2-2	NA	TRBD1	CASRQTGFNTGELFF	TGTGCCAGCAGACAGACAGGGTTCAACACCGGGGAGCTGTTTTTT
TRBV25-1	TRBJ2-1	NA	TRBD1	CASSPTTGESYNEQFF	TGTGCCAGCAGTCCAACGACAGGGGAGTCCTACAATGAGCAGTTCTTC